These 18 T cell receptor beta chains came from one sample sequenced in a study of T-cell reconstitution after alpha-beta-depleted transplantation in children. Preparation of the TCRbeta library used unique molecular identifiers. TCRdb itself ran the PCR reads through MiXCR, one entry per CDR3 protein. Among around 420,000 distinct CDR3 sequences listed, roughly 16% were seen once. Material: PBMCs, mostly from graft donor cells, obtained 360 days after TCRalphabeta/CD19-depleted stem cell transplant. Receptor source: a boy under two years old who had a stem cell transplant for Wiskott-Aldrich syndrome, so the T cells may come from the graft donor.

This clonotype was seen only a few times. The genes are TRBV20-1 and TRBJ2-4; the D is unclear. CDR3 length: 13 amino acids. Germline CDR1 reads DFQATT; CDR2 reads SNEGSKA (reference sequence). Deletions cut 1 base from V and 1 base from J, with 5 bases between. The CDR3 DNA is TGCAGTGCTAGAGTGCGTGCCAAAAACATTCAGTACTTC. It is translated as CSARVRAKNIQYF.

The rearrangement links TRBV2 to TRBJ2-1; D not resolved. The CDR3 is 15 amino acids. Germline values: CDR1 SNHLY, CDR2 FYNNEI. The V end was cut by 4 bases, the J end by 0 bases, with 10 bases between. The CDR3 DNA is TGTGCCAGCAGTGCCGTCGAGAGCTCCTACAATGAGCAGTTCTTC. It translates to CASSAVESSYNEQFF.

V gene TRBV7-2 combines with J gene TRBJ2-1; D gene unclear. The CDR3 contains 15 residues. V dropped 2 bases and J dropped 3 bases, with 11 bases sitting between them. Germline V CDR1 and CDR2: SGHTA, FQGNSA. The DNA for the CDR3 is TGTGCCAGCAGCTTACGTCTAGACTTCTACAATGAGCAGTTCTTC. It encodes CASSLRLDFYNEQFF.

This chain connects TRBV5-1 to TRBJ1-1; D is ambiguous. CDR3 length equals 13 residues. Germline CDR1 is SGHRS and CDR2 is YFSETQ. Trimming took off 4 bases at V and 0 bases at J, with 7 bases between the two ends. The CDR3 loop reads CASSVRMNTEAFF. The CDR3 DNA reads as TGCGCCAGCAGCGTGCGGATGAACACTGAAGCTTTCTTT.

The chain is built from TRBV7-8 and TRBJ2-5, with D unresolved. The CDR3 length is 13 residues. The V and J ends lost 5 bases and 1 base respectively, with 8 bases between them. Germline CDR1 SGHVS, CDR2 FQNEAQ. The CDR3 reads CASSPIFQETQYF. Here the CDR3 DNA reads TGTGCCAGCAGCCCTATTTTCCAAGAGACCCAGTACTTC.

The genes are TRBV7-3 and TRBJ2-7; 14 nucleotides line up with TRBD2. V lost 3 bases, J lost 0 bases, and 16 bases stayed unmatched. The CDR3 extends over 21 amino acids. Looked up from germline, CDR1 is SGHTA and CDR2 is FQGTGA. This chain's CDR3 is CASSLNSRGLAGGPYSYEQYF. In nucleotides, the CDR3 is TGTGCCAGCAGCTTGAACTCTAGAGGACTAGCGGGAGGTCCGTACTCCTACGAGCAGTACTTC.

The chain uses TRBV5-1 and TRBJ2-1, with 8 positions matching TRBD2. The V and J ends lost 0 bases and 6 bases, in that order; junction bases with no gene match: 5. Germline CDR1 is SGHRS and CDR2 is YFSETQ. The CDR3 has 15 amino acids. The CDR3 DNA reads TGCGCCAGCAGCTTGGTTCTACTAGCGGTCAATGAGCAGTTCTTC. Encoded protein: CASSLVLLAVNEQFF.

The table lists this clonotype with many counts. The V and J genes are TRBV5-1 and TRBJ2-7; D is perhaps TRBD1 (6 bases). CDR1 and CDR2 from the germline V gene are SGHRS and YFSETQ. Between the trimmed V and J ends, which lost 5 bases and 0 bases, there was a span of 9 bases. The CDR3 loop spans 13 amino acids. CDR3 loop: CASRSDSSYEQYF. The CDR3 nucleotides read TGCGCCAGCAGGTCGGACAGCTCCTACGAGCAGTACTTC.

This clonotype was seen a few times. The chain couples TRBV20-1 to TRBJ1-5, with D perhaps TRBD1 (6 bases). From germline, CDR1 is DFQATT and CDR2 SNEGSKA (reference sequence). V shed 0 bases and J shed 6 bases, with 9 bases lying between them. This CDR3 is built from 13 residues. CDR3 residues: CSARDRGSQPQHF. CDR3 in DNA: TGCAGTGCTAGAGACAGGGGTAGTCAGCCCCAGCATTTT.

The genes are TRBV5-1 and TRBJ2-5; 10 positions match TRBD2. Germline trimming cut 4 bases from V and 4 bases from J; bases unmatched to any gene: 13. The CDR3 extends over 17 amino acids. The V gene's germline CDR1 is SGHRS and CDR2 YFSETQ. In DNA form, the CDR3 reads TGCGCCAGCAGCGCAACGTCTAGCGGGGGCCGAGGAGAGACCCAGTACTTC. Translating it yields CASSATSSGGRGETQYF.

The chain is built from TRBV28 and TRBJ1-4, with no clear D. CDR1 and CDR2 from the germline V gene are MDHEN and SYDVKM. There are 13 residues in the CDR3. Trimming left V 8 bases short and J 8 bases short, with 15 bases between. In nucleotides, the CDR3 is TGTGCCAGCTCCCCCGTCCCGGGGGAAAAACTGTTTTTT. Translating it yields CASSPVPGEKLFF. Based on the CDR3 plus reference TRBV28 and TRBJ1-4, the full variable domain is DVKVTQSSRYLVKRTGEKVFLECVQDMDHENMFWYRQDPGLGLRLIYFSYDVKMKEKGDIPEGYSVSREKKERFSLILESASTNQTSMYLCASSPVPGEKLFFGSGTQLSVL.

This clonotype was seen a handful of times. The chain links TRBV7-9 to TRBJ2-6; no clear D. The CDR3 totals 16 residues. The ends were cut back, 1 base at V and 3 bases at J, with 10 bases in the middle. Germline V gives CDR1 SEHNR, CDR2 FQNEAQ (reference sequence). CDR3 bases: TGTGCCAGCAGCTTAGAAAAACTGCATGGGGCCAACGTCCTGACTTTC. Protein product: CASSLEKLHGANVLTF.

V gene TRBV7-2 combines with J gene TRBJ2-1; possible D gene TRBD2, 5 bases. The CDR3 is 15 amino acids. The germline V and J ends were trimmed by 1 base and 10 bases, with 17 bases remaining between them. CDR1 SGHTA and CDR2 FQGNSA come from the germline V gene. The CDR3 loop is CASSLVSSKPTEQFF. CDR3 in DNA: TGTGCCAGCAGCTTAGTGTCTAGCAAGCCGACAGAGCAGTTCTTC.

V and J are TRBV5-1 and TRBJ2-1, with 8 bases lining up with TRBD2. This CDR3 has 16 residues. CDR1 is SGHRS, CDR2 YFSETQ, per germline. V was pared by 4 bases and J by 7 bases, with 13 bases of the junction left unmatched. In DNA, the CDR3 is TGCGCCAGCAGCGGCAGGTCGCGGGAGGCAATGAATGAGCAGTTCTTC. Its protein is CASSGRSREAMNEQFF.

The chain couples TRBV6-1 to TRBJ2-5, with a weak D call TRBD1 (6 bases). Germline-derived CDR1 and CDR2 are MNHNS and SASEGT. The CDR3 has 12 amino acids. The germline V and J ends were trimmed by 7 bases and 4 bases, with 10 bases remaining between them. The DNA of the CDR3 is TGTGCCAGCATCGCCAGGGGAGAGACCCAGTACTTC. This translates into CASIARGETQYF.

This clonotype was counted only a few times. The rearrangement links TRBV28 to TRBJ2-7, with 12 bases lining up with TRBD2. This CDR3 region has 15 residues. Germline CDR1 and CDR2: MDHEN and SYDVKM. The junction had 9 bases not matched to a gene; V was cut back by 5 bases and J by 7 bases. The CDR3 here is CASSIRTSGTGEQYF. CDR3 nucleotide sequence: TGTGCCAGCAGTATTAGGACTAGCGGGACGGGTGAGCAGTACTTC. The full variable domain, rest sourced from reference TRBV28 and TRBJ2-7, is DVKVTQSSRYLVKRTGEKVFLECVQDMDHENMFWYRQDPGLGLRLIYFSYDVKMKEKGDIPEGYSVSREKKERFSLILESASTNQTSMYLCASSIRTSGTGEQYFGPGTRLTVT.

The chain combines TRBV12-3 or TRBV12-4 with TRBJ2-7; 9 nucleotides match TRBD2. The CDR3 contains 13 residues. Losses at the gene ends were 7 bases for V and 9 bases for J; bases not matched to a gene: 10. The CDR3 DNA follows: TGTGCCAGCACCTCCTCCGGGACTAGCTGGCAGTACTTC. This sequence encodes CASTSSGTSWQYF.

The chain couples TRBV6-1 to TRBJ2-2; 7 positions match TRBD1. The CDR3 spans 13 residues. Germline loops: CDR1 MNHNS, CDR2 SASEGT. The V segment lost 8 bases and the J segment 1 base; nucleotides outside the gene matches: 1. CDR3 in amino acids: CASYRGNTGELFF. Written as DNA, the CDR3 is TGTGCCAGCTACAGGGGGAACACCGGGGAGCTGTTTTTT.